Presented here are 4 T cell receptor beta chains from one specimen sequenced in a study of PD-L1 blockade in urothelial cancer (dated 2017 in TCRdb). The library was generated by the immunoSEQ multiplex PCR assay. In TCRdb, the immuneACCESS table is reduced to in-frame sequences with V and J assigned. These tables do not hold every clone; where another copy was compared, an unresolved V gene accounts for under half, and the others remain unexplained. This sample gives about 87,000 clones in total; roughly 84% of them show up just once. The top ten clones comprise 2% to 2.5% of the sample. In the paper's terms, the time point label means: pretreatment peripheral blood. This sample comprised PBMCs, obtained around atezolizumab (anti-PD-L1) treatment. All receptors come from a man between 60 and 70 years old with urothelial cancer.

The gene calls are TRBV7-2 and TRBJ2-7; 9 bases align to TRBD1. With 3 bases clipped from V and 3 bases from J, the junction kept 3 bases outside the gene matches. The CDR3 contains 14 residues. In germline, CDR1 is SGHTA, CDR2 FQGNSA. CDR3: CASSFGTGYYEQYF. In nucleotides, the CDR3 is TGTGCCAGCAGCTTCGGGACAGGGTACTACGAGCAGTACTTC.

The V and J genes are TRBV5-1 and TRBJ2-3, with D possibly TRBD1 on 6 matching bases. Trimming removed 1 base from V and 1 base from J, with 13 bases in between. Looked up from germline, CDR1 is SGHRS and CDR2 is YFSETQ. The CDR3 contains 16 residues. CDR3 protein: CASSLSLAGGTDTQYF. The CDR3, as DNA: TGCGCCAGCAGCTTGTCGTTGGCAGGGGGCACAGATACGCAGTATTTT.

The J gene is TRBJ2-6, the V gene TRBV7-6; D remains ambiguous. The CDR3 sequence is 15 residues long. Germline lookup yields CDR1 SGHVS and CDR2 FNYEAQ. The V end lost 2 bases, the J end lost 0 bases, and 5 bases lay between the germline ends. The CDR3 sequence: CASSLTDSGANVLTF. The CDR3 DNA reads TGTGCCAGCAGCTTAACAGACTCTGGGGCCAACGTCCTGACTTTC.

This chain joins TRBV2 and TRBJ2-7; D unclear. Germline V lookup: CDR1 SNHLY, CDR2 FYNNEI. The CDR3 extends over 15 amino acids. V shed 1 base and J shed 6 bases, with 16 bases lying between them. CDR3: CASSEGGVPSAEQYF. DNA for the CDR3: TGTGCCAGCAGTGAAGGAGGAGTACCCTCCGCCGAGCAGTACTTC.